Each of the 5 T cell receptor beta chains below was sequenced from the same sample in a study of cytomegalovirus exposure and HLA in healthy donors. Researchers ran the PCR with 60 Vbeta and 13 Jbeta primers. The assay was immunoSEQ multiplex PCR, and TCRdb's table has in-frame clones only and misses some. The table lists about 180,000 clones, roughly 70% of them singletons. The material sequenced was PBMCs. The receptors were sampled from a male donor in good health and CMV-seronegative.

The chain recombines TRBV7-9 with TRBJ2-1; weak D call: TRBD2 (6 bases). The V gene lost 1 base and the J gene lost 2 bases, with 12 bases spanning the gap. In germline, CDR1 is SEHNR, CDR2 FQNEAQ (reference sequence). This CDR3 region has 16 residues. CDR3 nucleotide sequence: TGTGCCAGCAGCTTAGGGCCGGGGGTTACCTACAATGAGCAGTTCTTC. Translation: CASSLGPGVTYNEQFF. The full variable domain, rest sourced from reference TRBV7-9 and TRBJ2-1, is DTGVSQNPRHKITKRGQNVTFRCDPISEHNRLYWYRQTLGQGPEFLTYFQNEAQLEKSRLLSDRFSAERPKGSFSTLEIQRTEQGDSAMYLCASSLGPGVTYNEQFFGPGTRLTVL.

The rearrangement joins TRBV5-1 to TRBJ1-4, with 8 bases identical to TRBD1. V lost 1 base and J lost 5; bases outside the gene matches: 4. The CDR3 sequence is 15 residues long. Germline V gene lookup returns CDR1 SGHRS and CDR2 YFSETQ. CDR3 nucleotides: TGCGCCAGCAGCTTGCTGGGGACAGGAAATGAAAAACTGTTTTTT. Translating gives CASSLLGTGNEKLFF.

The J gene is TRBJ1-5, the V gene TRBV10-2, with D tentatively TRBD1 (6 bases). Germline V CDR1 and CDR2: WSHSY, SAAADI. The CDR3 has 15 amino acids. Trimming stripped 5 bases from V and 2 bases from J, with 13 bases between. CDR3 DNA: TGCGCCAGCAGTAATAGGGGGAACGGCAATCAGCCCCAGCATTTT. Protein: CASSNRGNGNQPQHF.

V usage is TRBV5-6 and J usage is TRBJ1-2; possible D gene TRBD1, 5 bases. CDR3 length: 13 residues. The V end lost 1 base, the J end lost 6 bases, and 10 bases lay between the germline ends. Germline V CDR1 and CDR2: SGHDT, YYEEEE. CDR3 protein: CASSLPPGDGYTF. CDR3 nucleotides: TGTGCCAGCAGCTTGCCCCCGGGGGATGGCTACACCTTC.

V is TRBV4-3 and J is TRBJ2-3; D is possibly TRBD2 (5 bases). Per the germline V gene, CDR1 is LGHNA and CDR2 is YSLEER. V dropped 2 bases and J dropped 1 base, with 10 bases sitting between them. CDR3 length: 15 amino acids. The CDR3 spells CASSQRGRGTDTQYF. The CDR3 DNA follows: TGCGCCAGCAGCCAACGGGGTAGGGGCACAGATACGCAGTATTTT.